This T cell receptor (beta chain) was captured by sequencing in a study of technical replicates of blood from several donors. CDR3 length equals 14 residues. Germline CDR1 SGDLS, CDR2 YYNGEE. V was clipped by 3 bases and J by 5 bases; unmatched bases: 4. The protocol was immunoSEQ multiplex PCR, while the TCRdb copy is restricted to in-frame clones and leaves out a portion. The sample yields tens of thousands of clones, over 90% seen once. The TCR originated in a human donor in good health. Some clones in this sample may be carry-over from other donors' samples. The material sequenced was PBMCs. The V and J genes are TRBV9 and TRBJ2-1, with TRBD2 identical over 8 bases. This CDR3 reads CASSAGTRDNEQFF. CDR3 bases: TGTGCCAGCAGCGCCGGGACTAGAGACAATGAGCAGTTCTTC. The whole variable domain, filled in from reference TRBV9 and TRBJ2-1, reads DSGVTQTPKHLITATGQRVTLRCSPRSGDLSVYWYQQSLDQGLQFLIQYYNGEERAKGNILERFSAQQFPDLHSELNLSSLELGDSALYFCASSAGTRDNEQFFGPGTRLTVL.